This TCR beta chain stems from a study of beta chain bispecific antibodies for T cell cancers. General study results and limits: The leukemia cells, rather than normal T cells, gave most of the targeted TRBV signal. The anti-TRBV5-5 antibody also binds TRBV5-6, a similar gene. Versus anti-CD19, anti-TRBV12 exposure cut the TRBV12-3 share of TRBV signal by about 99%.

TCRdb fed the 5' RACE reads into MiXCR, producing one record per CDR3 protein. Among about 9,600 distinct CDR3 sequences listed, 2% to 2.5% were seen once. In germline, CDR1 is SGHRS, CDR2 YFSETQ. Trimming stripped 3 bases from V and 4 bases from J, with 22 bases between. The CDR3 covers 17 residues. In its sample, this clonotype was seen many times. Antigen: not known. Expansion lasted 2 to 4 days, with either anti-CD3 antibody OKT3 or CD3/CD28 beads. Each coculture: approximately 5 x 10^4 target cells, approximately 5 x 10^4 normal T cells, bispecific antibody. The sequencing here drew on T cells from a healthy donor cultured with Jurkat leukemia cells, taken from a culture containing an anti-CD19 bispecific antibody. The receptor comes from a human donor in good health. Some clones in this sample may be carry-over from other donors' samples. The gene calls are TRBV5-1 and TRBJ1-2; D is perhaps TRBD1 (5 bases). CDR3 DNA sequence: TGCGCCAGCAGCTCGGACGAGGGCGAGTTCCAGGGCTATGGCTACACCTTC. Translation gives CASSSDEGEFQGYGYTF. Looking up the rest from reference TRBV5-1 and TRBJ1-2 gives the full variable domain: KAGVTQTPRYLIKTRGQQVTLSCSPISGHRSVSWYQQTPGQGLQFLFEYFSETQRNKGNFPGRFSGRQFSNSRSEMNVSTLELGDSALYLCASSSDEGEFQGYGYTFGSGTRLTVV.